This record looks at one T cell receptor beta chain sequence and its context. Its antigen remains unidentified. The data stem from a study of persistence of HIV-infected CD4 T cells. Study background: Up to roughly 180 mL blood was drawn at multiple time points; a couple of donors had single-time leukapheresis.

The V and J ends lost 8 bases and 4 bases respectively, with 9 bases between them. The V gene's germline CDR1 is SNHLY and CDR2 FYNNEI. CDR3 length: 12 residues. Study results and limitations: CMV- and Gag-responding cells had lower TCRbeta richness than CD3/CD28-responding cells. Antigen-responding cells were enriched for degenerate expanded CDR3beta sequences.

Sequencing used immunoSEQ version 4 in survey mode. This table comes from immunoSEQ multiplex PCR, and its TCRdb copy is limited to in-frame clones, with some not included. Among some 48,000 clones listed, about 80% were seen once. Lysates of CMV-infected fibroblasts at 10 ug/mL stimulated these cells. CD40L-negative CD69-negative CD45RO-high memory CD4+ T cells were sorted as populations depleted of antigen-responding cells. Source: CD4+ T cells sorted from PBMCs after approximately 20-hour stimulation, taken from a patient who received antiretroviral therapy. The chain has TRBV2 and TRBJ1-3; D unresolved. This clonotype was obtained from an adult man with HIV who was CMV-seropositive. The CDR3 sequence is CASREGGNTIYF. The CDR3 DNA reads as TGTGCCAGCCGGGAGGGCGGAAACACCATATATTTT.